The rows below give T cell receptor beta chains drawn from one sample of a study of blood T cell repertoires in COVID-19. This table comes from immunoSEQ multiplex PCR, and its TCRdb copy is limited to in-frame clones, with some not included. The sample has 100,000 to 150,000 clones, roughly four fifths seen once. Sequenced sample: peripheral blood. Receptors originate from a man aged 60-69 years with acute or convalescent COVID-19. CDR3s include the opening cysteine and the closing phenylalanine or tryptophan. Fields, in order: clone size, D gene, V gene, J gene, CDR3 DNA, CDR3 protein. The D gene is left open where the match is weak. Some rows have no size entry. The others give once, few or many, or a class for an expanded clone.

abundance: .; d_gene: TRBD1; v_gene: TRBV6-6; j_gene: TRBJ1-2; CDR3nt: TGTGCCAGCAGTTACAGGACAGGGAATGGCTACACCTTC; CDR3aa: CASSYRTGNGYTF
abundance: .; d_gene: .; v_gene: TRBV20-1; j_gene: TRBJ1-5; CDR3nt: TGCAGTGCTAGTATTCCGCAGTCGGGTCAGCCCCAGCATTTT; CDR3aa: CSASIPQSGQPQHF
abundance: few; d_gene: .; v_gene: TRBV11-3; j_gene: TRBJ1-4; CDR3nt: TGTGCCAGCAGCTTAGATCAGTACGTTAAGGAAAAACTGTTTTTT; CDR3aa: CASSLDQYVKEKLFF
abundance: .; d_gene: .; v_gene: TRBV24-1; j_gene: TRBJ1-2; CDR3nt: TGTGCCACCAGCGCGAGGGCAGCAGCCTATGGCTACACCTTC; CDR3aa: CATSARAAAYGYTF
abundance: .; d_gene: .; v_gene: TRBV19; j_gene: TRBJ1-3; CDR3nt: TGTGCCAGTAGTCCCGAAGAAGGGGCAGGCTCTGGAAACACCATATATTTT; CDR3aa: CASSPEEGAGSGNTIYF
abundance: .; d_gene: TRBD1; v_gene: TRBV2; j_gene: TRBJ1-4; CDR3nt: TGTGCCAGCGGCTGGACAGGGGCAAGTGAAAAACTGTTTTTT; CDR3aa: CASGWTGASEKLFF
abundance: .; d_gene: TRBD2; v_gene: TRBV19; j_gene: TRBJ2-7; CDR3nt: TGTGCCAGTAGTAGAGGGGGACTAGCGGGCTACGAGCAGTACTTC; CDR3aa: CASSRGGLAGYEQYF
abundance: .; d_gene: TRBD1; v_gene: TRBV7-9; j_gene: TRBJ1-2; CDR3nt: TGTGCCAGCAGCTTGATGGGGACAGTAAACTATGGCTACACCTTC; CDR3aa: CASSLMGTVNYGYTF
abundance: .; d_gene: .; v_gene: TRBV11-3; j_gene: TRBJ1-1; CDR3nt: TGTGCCAGCAGCTTAGGGGTGGAGAGCAACACTGAAGCTTTCTTT; CDR3aa: CASSLGVESNTEAFF
abundance: .; d_gene: TRBD1; v_gene: TRBV27; j_gene: TRBJ2-7; CDR3nt: TGTGCCAGCAGCCGAACAACAGGGGGCGAGCAGTACTTC; CDR3aa: CASSRTTGGEQYF
abundance: .; d_gene: .; v_gene: TRBV28; j_gene: TRBJ2-2; CDR3nt: TGTGCCAGCAGTCGGAGCCTCCTCACCGGGGAGCTGTTTTTT; CDR3aa: CASSRSLLTGELFF
abundance: .; d_gene: TRBD1; v_gene: TRBV12-3/TRBV12-4; j_gene: TRBJ2-7; CDR3nt: TGTGCCAGCAGTCGGACAGGGGGCGAGCAGTACTTC; CDR3aa: CASSRTGGEQYF
abundance: .; d_gene: TRBD1; v_gene: TRBV12-5; j_gene: TRBJ1-1; CDR3nt: TGTGCTAGTGGTAAACAGGGGAGCTACACTGAAGCTTTCTTT; CDR3aa: CASGKQGSYTEAFF
abundance: .; d_gene: .; v_gene: TRBV10-3; j_gene: TRBJ1-2; CDR3nt: TGTGCCACCCGGTGGGGTACAGGGTTAAGGCCCGTCTATGGCTACACCTTC; CDR3aa: CATRWGTGLRPVYGYTF
abundance: .; d_gene: .; v_gene: TRBV6-1; j_gene: TRBJ2-5; CDR3nt: TGTGCCAGCAGTGAATGGACCACAGGTTCCGAGACCCAGTACTTC; CDR3aa: CASSEWTTGSETQYF
abundance: .; d_gene: TRBD1; v_gene: TRBV6-6; j_gene: TRBJ1-2; CDR3nt: TGTGCCAGCAGTGAGTCCCGGGACAGGGTCAGTGGCTACACCTTC; CDR3aa: CASSESRDRVSGYTF
abundance: .; d_gene: .; v_gene: TRBV6-5; j_gene: TRBJ1-4; CDR3nt: TGTGCCAGCAGTTACTCGCAGGGCACTAATGAAAAACTGTTTTTT; CDR3aa: CASSYSQGTNEKLFF
abundance: few; d_gene: TRBD2; v_gene: TRBV2; j_gene: TRBJ2-1; CDR3nt: TGTGCCAGCAGTAAGGGGGGCATCCAGGCGGGAGGGCCTAGACGAAGCTCCTACAATGAGCAGTTCTTC; CDR3aa: CASSKGGIQAGGPRRSSYNEQFF
abundance: .; d_gene: .; v_gene: TRBV7-9; j_gene: TRBJ2-2; CDR3nt: TGTGCCAGCAGCTTAGTAGCGGCCGGGGAGCTGTTTTTT; CDR3aa: CASSLVAAGELFF
abundance: .; d_gene: .; v_gene: TRBV2; j_gene: TRBJ1-2; CDR3nt: TGTGCCAGCAGCGCACAGGGAAGGAATGGCTACACCTTC; CDR3aa: CASSAQGRNGYTF
abundance: once; d_gene: .; v_gene: TRBV14; j_gene: TRBJ1-1; CDR3nt: TGTGCCAGCAGCCAAGAGAAACGGGGAGATGAAGCTTTCTTT; CDR3aa: CASSQEKRGDEAFF
abundance: .; d_gene: .; v_gene: TRBV18; j_gene: TRBJ2-2; CDR3nt: TGTGCCAGCTCACGCGACAGCAACACCGGGGAGCTGTTTTTT; CDR3aa: CASSRDSNTGELFF
abundance: .; d_gene: .; v_gene: TRBV10-3; j_gene: TRBJ1-1; CDR3nt: TGTGCCATCAGCCAACGCAGCGACGGGACTGAAGCTTTCTTT; CDR3aa: CAISQRSDGTEAFF
abundance: .; d_gene: .; v_gene: TRBV9; j_gene: TRBJ1-6; CDR3nt: TGTGCCAGCAGCCCCCCTAGCAACTCCTATAATTCACCCCTCCACTTT; CDR3aa: CASSPPSNSYNSPLHF
abundance: .; d_gene: .; v_gene: TRBV7-3; j_gene: TRBJ2-3; CDR3nt: TGTGCCAGCAGCTTAACCACTCAAACCACAGATACGCAGTATTTT; CDR3aa: CASSLTTQTTDTQYF
abundance: .; d_gene: .; v_gene: TRBV5-1; j_gene: TRBJ2-1; CDR3nt: TGCGCCAGCGGAAGACAGCCGAGCTCCTACAATGAGCAGTTCTTC; CDR3aa: CASGRQPSSYNEQFF
abundance: .; d_gene: .; v_gene: TRBV5-6; j_gene: TRBJ2-2; CDR3nt: TGTGCCAGCAGAATACAGATGAACACCGGGGAGCTGTTTTTT; CDR3aa: CASRIQMNTGELFF
abundance: .; d_gene: TRBD2; v_gene: TRBV28; j_gene: TRBJ2-7; CDR3nt: TGTGCCAGCAGATCGGGGAGGCTAGCGGGAGGGTACGAGCAGTACTTC; CDR3aa: CASRSGRLAGGYEQYF
abundance: .; d_gene: .; v_gene: TRBV6-5; j_gene: TRBJ1-4; CDR3nt: TGTGCCAGCAGGGCGGGGGTGGCAACTAATGAAAAACTGTTTTTT; CDR3aa: CASRAGVATNEKLFF
abundance: .; d_gene: .; v_gene: TRBV4-1; j_gene: TRBJ2-6; CDR3nt: TGCGCCAGCAGCCCCGGACAGCTGAGCTCTGGGGCCAACGTCCTGACTTTC; CDR3aa: CASSPGQLSSGANVLTF
abundance: .; d_gene: TRBD1; v_gene: TRBV7-3; j_gene: TRBJ1-2; CDR3nt: TGTGCCAGCAGCTTACCCCAGGGGGTTGGCTACACCTTC; CDR3aa: CASSLPQGVGYTF
abundance: .; d_gene: TRBD1; v_gene: TRBV19; j_gene: TRBJ1-5; CDR3nt: TGTGCCAGTAGTAAACTCACCGGGACAGGCTACAATCAGCCCCAGCATTTT; CDR3aa: CASSKLTGTGYNQPQHF
abundance: .; d_gene: TRBD2; v_gene: TRBV10-2; j_gene: TRBJ2-3; CDR3nt: TGCGCCAGCAGCCCTGGACTAGCGGGGGGGCCGTATTTT; CDR3aa: CASSPGLAGGPYF
abundance: .; d_gene: .; v_gene: TRBV5-3; j_gene: TRBJ1-5; CDR3nt: TGTGCCAGAAGCTTGTGGCTCACAGGGAGGGGTATTTGGCAGCCCCAGCATTTT; CDR3aa: CARSLWLTGRGIWQPQHF
abundance: .; d_gene: .; v_gene: TRBV27; j_gene: TRBJ1-5; CDR3nt: TGTGCCAGCAGTTTCCTCCCAGGGCTCTTCCATATCAATCAGCCCCAGCATTTT; CDR3aa: CASSFLPGLFHINQPQHF
abundance: .; d_gene: TRBD2; v_gene: TRBV3-1/TRBV3-2; j_gene: TRBJ2-7; CDR3nt: TGTGCCAGCAGCCAAGCCTTAACTAGCGGCGAGCAGTACTTC; CDR3aa: CASSQALTSGEQYF
abundance: .; d_gene: TRBD1; v_gene: TRBV19; j_gene: TRBJ1-2; CDR3nt: TGTGCCAGTAGGACGACAGGGAACTATGGCTACACCTTC; CDR3aa: CASRTTGNYGYTF
abundance: .; d_gene: TRBD1; v_gene: TRBV7-9; j_gene: TRBJ1-2; CDR3nt: TGTGCCAGCAGCTCGCGGGGACAGGGTTTGGGTGGCTACACCTTC; CDR3aa: CASSSRGQGLGGYTF
abundance: once; d_gene: .; v_gene: TRBV19; j_gene: TRBJ1-2; CDR3nt: TGTGCCAGTGACGCGAAACGGGGAGGAGGCTACACCTTC; CDR3aa: CASDAKRGGGYTF
abundance: .; d_gene: TRBD2; v_gene: TRBV19; j_gene: TRBJ2-1; CDR3nt: TGTGCCAGTAGTATAGGTACTCTAGCGGGAGGCCACAATGAGCAGTTCTTC; CDR3aa: CASSIGTLAGGHNEQFF
abundance: .; d_gene: TRBD2; v_gene: TRBV9; j_gene: TRBJ2-1; CDR3nt: TGTGCCAGCAGCGTAGGAATGGCGGGAGTTAATGAGCAGTTCTTC; CDR3aa: CASSVGMAGVNEQFF
abundance: .; d_gene: .; v_gene: TRBV7-2; j_gene: TRBJ1-1; CDR3nt: TGTGCCAGCAGCTTCACCCAACTAAGGAACACTGAAGCTTTCTTT; CDR3aa: CASSFTQLRNTEAFF
abundance: .; d_gene: .; v_gene: TRBV4-2; j_gene: TRBJ2-1; CDR3nt: TGTGCCAGCAGCCAAGATCAGGGTACCACCTACAATGAGCAGTTCTTC; CDR3aa: CASSQDQGTTYNEQFF
abundance: .; d_gene: TRBD2; v_gene: TRBV5-6; j_gene: TRBJ2-7; CDR3nt: TGTGCCAGCAGCTTGTTCGGGAGGGAAGGTTACGAGCAGTACTTC; CDR3aa: CASSLFGREGYEQYF
abundance: once; d_gene: TRBD2; v_gene: TRBV18; j_gene: TRBJ2-1; CDR3nt: TGTGCCAGCTCACCACCAGGGACTAGCGGACGGAATGAGCAGTTCTTC; CDR3aa: CASSPPGTSGRNEQFF
abundance: .; d_gene: .; v_gene: TRBV2; j_gene: TRBJ1-5; CDR3nt: TGTGCCAGCAGCCCCGATGGGGCAGCCGGCAATCAGCCCCAGCATTTT; CDR3aa: CASSPDGAAGNQPQHF
abundance: .; d_gene: .; v_gene: TRBV7-3; j_gene: TRBJ2-2; CDR3nt: TGTGCCAGCAGCTTAATCGCGAACACCGGGGAGCTGTTTTTT; CDR3aa: CASSLIANTGELFF
abundance: .; d_gene: TRBD2; v_gene: TRBV7-3; j_gene: TRBJ2-1; CDR3nt: TGTGCCAGCAGCAAAGAGGGACTAGCGAACTACAATGAGCAGTTCTTC; CDR3aa: CASSKEGLANYNEQFF
abundance: .; d_gene: .; v_gene: TRBV5-1; j_gene: TRBJ2-3; CDR3nt: TGCGCCAGCAGCTTGGCCGGGGATCCCACAGATACGCAGTATTTT; CDR3aa: CASSLAGDPTDTQYF
abundance: .; d_gene: TRBD1; v_gene: TRBV28; j_gene: TRBJ1-2; CDR3nt: TGTGCCAGCAGTACCGGGACAGGGGGTGGCTACACCTTC; CDR3aa: CASSTGTGGGYTF
abundance: .; d_gene: TRBD2; v_gene: TRBV5-6; j_gene: TRBJ2-5; CDR3nt: TGTGCCAGCAGCCCGGGACTAGCGGGAGTGGAGACCCAGTACTTC; CDR3aa: CASSPGLAGVETQYF
abundance: many; d_gene: TRBD1; v_gene: TRBV19; j_gene: TRBJ2-7; CDR3nt: TGTGCCAGTAGTACAACCACAGGGGGCGAGCAGTACTTC; CDR3aa: CASSTTTGGEQYF
abundance: .; d_gene: .; v_gene: TRBV19; j_gene: TRBJ1-5; CDR3nt: TGTGCCAGTAGTTCACAGGAAAATAGCAATCAGCCCCAGCATTTT; CDR3aa: CASSSQENSNQPQHF
abundance: .; d_gene: TRBD1; v_gene: TRBV6-5; j_gene: TRBJ1-2; CDR3nt: TGTGCCAGCAGTTACTCCCCGGGACAGCTTAACACCTTC; CDR3aa: CASSYSPGQLNTF